This T cell receptor beta chain is from a study of response to subunit inactivated influenza vaccine (dated by TCRdb to 2017 to 2018). About the study as a whole: The study used deep quantitative T cell receptor repertoire profiling to track responses to a trivalent subunit inactivated influenza vaccine. General study outcomes and caveats: The authors proposed that each seasonal influenza vaccination may bring in only a limited number of new T cells.

Between the V and J ends, shortened by 3 bases and 6 bases respectively, the junction contains 13 bases. Taken from cysteine to phenylalanine, the CDR3 has 14 residues. The only DNA kept is the CDR3, 42 bases in frame from the first base. For CDR1 and CDR2, the germline V gene (reference sequence) lists MNHEY and SMNVEV. Concerning this clonotype: The antigen this receptor binds is unknown. No base quality information exists; no much larger clone differs at one position.

The receptor library was made with RT-PCR. This sample was sequenced with an Illumina HiSeq 2500. The public reads were reprocessed in TCRdb via fastp at Q25 and MiXCR, keeping in-frame beta chains. Rows matching on CDR3 protein sequence are summarized as one entry with the most common DNA and genes. Counted in this sample were roughly 500,000 distinct CDR3 sequences; more than 15% of them appeared once. The top ten constitute less than 4% of the sample. The specimen was CD4+ T cells sorted from PBMCs, collected roughly 24 months after vaccination. This sequence was found in a man aged 50-75 years who received an inactivated influenza vaccine. Donor details come from another sample of the same person, matched by shared clones. Recombination joined TRBV27 with TRBJ2-3; the best D guess is TRBD2, with 6 bases matching. This receptor carries the CDR3 CASSFQGGSDTQYF. The DNA reads TGTGCCAGCAGTTTCCAGGGAGGTTCGGATACGCAGTATTTT.